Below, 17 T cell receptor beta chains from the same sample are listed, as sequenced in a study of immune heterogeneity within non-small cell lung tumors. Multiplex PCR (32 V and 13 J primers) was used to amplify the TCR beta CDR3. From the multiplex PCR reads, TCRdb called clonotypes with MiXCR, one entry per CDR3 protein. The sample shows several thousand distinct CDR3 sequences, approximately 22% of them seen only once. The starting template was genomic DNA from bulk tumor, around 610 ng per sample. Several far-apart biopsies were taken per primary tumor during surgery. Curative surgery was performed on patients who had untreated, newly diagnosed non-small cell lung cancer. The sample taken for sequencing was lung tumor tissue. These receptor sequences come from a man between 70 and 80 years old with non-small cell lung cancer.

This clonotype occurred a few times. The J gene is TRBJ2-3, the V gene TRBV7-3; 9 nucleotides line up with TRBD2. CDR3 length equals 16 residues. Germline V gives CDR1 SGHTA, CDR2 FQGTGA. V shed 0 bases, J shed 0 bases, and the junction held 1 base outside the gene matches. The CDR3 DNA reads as TGTGCCAGCAGCTTAACGACTAGCGGAAGCACAGATACGCAGTATTTT. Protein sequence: CASSLTTSGSTDTQYF.

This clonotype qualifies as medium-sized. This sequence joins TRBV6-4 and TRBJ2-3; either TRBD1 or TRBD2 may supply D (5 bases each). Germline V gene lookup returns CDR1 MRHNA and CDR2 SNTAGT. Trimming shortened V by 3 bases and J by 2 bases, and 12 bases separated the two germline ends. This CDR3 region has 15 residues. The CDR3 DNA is TGTGCCAGCAGTGAAGGCCAGGGAGACACAGATACGCAGTATTTT. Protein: CASSEGQGDTDTQYF.

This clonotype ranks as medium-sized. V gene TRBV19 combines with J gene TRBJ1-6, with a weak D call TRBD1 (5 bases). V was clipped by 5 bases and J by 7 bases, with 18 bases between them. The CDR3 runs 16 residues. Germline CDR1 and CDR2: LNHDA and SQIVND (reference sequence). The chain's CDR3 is CASSLQGAAGNSPLHF. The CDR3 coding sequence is TGTGCCAGTAGTCTCCAGGGTGCGGCGGGCAATTCACCCCTCCACTTT.

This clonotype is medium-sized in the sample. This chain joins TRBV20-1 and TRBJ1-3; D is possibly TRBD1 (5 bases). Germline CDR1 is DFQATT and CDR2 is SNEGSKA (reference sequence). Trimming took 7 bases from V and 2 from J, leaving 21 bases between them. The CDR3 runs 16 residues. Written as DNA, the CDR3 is TGCAGTGTCGAGGGACCGAAGGGTCTCCCTGGAAACACCATATATTTT. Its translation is CSVEGPKGLPGNTIYF.

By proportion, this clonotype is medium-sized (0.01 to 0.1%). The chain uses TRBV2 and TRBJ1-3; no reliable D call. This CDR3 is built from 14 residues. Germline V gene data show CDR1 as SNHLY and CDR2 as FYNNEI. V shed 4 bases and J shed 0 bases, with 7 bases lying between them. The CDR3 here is CASSGHRSGNTIYF. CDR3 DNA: TGTGCCAGCAGTGGACACCGCTCTGGAAACACCATATATTTT.

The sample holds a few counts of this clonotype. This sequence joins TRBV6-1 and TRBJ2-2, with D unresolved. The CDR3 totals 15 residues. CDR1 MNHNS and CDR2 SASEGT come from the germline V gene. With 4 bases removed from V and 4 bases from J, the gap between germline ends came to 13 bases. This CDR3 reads CASSGGNLCTGELFF. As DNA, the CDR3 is TGTGCCAGCAGTGGTGGGAACCTCTGCACCGGGGAGCTGTTTTTT.

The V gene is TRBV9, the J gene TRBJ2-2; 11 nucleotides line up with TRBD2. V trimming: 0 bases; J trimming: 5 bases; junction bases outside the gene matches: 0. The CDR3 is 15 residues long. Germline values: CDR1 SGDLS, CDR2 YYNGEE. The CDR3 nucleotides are TGTGCCAGCAGCGTAGGACTAGCGGGGACCGGGGAGCTGTTTTTT. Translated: CASSVGLAGTGELFF.

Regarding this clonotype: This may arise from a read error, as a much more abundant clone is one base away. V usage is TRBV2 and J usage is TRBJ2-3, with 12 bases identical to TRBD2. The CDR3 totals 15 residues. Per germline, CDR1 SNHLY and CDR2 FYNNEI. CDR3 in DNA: TGTGCCAGAAGTGGACTAGCGGGGTCCGGGGATACGCAGTATTTT. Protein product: CARSGLAGSGDTQYF.

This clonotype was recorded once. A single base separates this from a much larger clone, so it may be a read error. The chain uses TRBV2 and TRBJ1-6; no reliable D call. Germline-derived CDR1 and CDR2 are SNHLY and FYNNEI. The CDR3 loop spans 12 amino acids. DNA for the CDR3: TGTGCCAACAGTGGCCCCGAATCACCCCTCCACTTT. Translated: CANSGPESPLHF.

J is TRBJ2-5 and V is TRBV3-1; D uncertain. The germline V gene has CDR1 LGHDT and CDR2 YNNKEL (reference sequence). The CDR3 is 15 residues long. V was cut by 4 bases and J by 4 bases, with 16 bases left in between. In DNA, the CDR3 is TGTGCCAGCAGCCCTATAGAGGACGCAGTAGAGACCCAGTACTTC. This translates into CASSPIEDAVETQYF.

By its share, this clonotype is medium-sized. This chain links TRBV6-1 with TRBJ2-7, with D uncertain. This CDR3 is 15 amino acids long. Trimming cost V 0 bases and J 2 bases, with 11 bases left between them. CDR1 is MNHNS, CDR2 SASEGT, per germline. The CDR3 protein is CASSEAGDNTYEQYF. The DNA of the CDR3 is TGTGCCAGCAGTGAAGCGGGCGACAATACCTACGAGCAGTACTTC.

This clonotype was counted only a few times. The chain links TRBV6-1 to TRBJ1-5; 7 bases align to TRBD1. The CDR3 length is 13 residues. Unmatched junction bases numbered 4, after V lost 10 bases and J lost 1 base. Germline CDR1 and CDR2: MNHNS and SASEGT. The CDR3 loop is CATDRDSNQPQHF. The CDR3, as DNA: TGTGCCACCGACAGGGACAGCAATCAGCCCCAGCATTTT.

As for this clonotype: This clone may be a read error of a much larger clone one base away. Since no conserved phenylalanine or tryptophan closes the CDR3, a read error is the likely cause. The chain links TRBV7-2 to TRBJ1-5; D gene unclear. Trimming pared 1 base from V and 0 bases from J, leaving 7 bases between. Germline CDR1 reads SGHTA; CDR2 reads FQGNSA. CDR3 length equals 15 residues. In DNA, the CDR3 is TGTGCCAGCAGCTTAGTTTCTGTTAGCAATCAGCCCCAGCATGTT. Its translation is CASSLVSVSNQPQHV.

CDR3 in amino acids: CAWDSGGWTGELFF. As DNA, the CDR3 is TGTGCCTGGGATAGCGGGGGGTGGACCGGGGAGCTGTTTTTT. V gene TRBV30 combines with J gene TRBJ2-2, with 10 nucleotides matching TRBD2. V dropped 5 bases and J dropped 5; count of bases not matched to a gene: 5. The CDR3 length is 14 residues. Germline V CDR1 and CDR2: GTSNPN, SVGIG (reference sequence).

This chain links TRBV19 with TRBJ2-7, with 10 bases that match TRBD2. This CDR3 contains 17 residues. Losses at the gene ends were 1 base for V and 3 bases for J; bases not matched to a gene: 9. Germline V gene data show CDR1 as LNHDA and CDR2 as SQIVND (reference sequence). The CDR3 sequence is CASSIGTSGNPLYEQYF. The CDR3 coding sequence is TGTGCCAGTAGTATAGGGACTAGCGGAAACCCGCTCTACGAGCAGTACTTC.

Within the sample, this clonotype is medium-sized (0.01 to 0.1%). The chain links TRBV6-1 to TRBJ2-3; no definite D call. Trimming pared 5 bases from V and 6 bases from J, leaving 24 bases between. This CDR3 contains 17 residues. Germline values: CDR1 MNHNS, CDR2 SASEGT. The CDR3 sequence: CASSSRSGSFIRDTQYF. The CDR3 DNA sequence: TGTGCCAGCAGTTCGAGGAGTGGTTCATTCATAAGGGATACGCAGTATTTT.

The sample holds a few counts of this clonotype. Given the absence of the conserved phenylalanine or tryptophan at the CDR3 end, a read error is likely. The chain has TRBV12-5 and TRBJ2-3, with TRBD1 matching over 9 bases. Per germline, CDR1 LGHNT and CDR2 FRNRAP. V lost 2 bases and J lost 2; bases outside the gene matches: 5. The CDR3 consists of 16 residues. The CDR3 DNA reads TGTGCTAGTGGTTTGTTTGGGACAGGGTACACAGATACGCAGTATTAT. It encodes CASGLFGTGYTDTQYY.